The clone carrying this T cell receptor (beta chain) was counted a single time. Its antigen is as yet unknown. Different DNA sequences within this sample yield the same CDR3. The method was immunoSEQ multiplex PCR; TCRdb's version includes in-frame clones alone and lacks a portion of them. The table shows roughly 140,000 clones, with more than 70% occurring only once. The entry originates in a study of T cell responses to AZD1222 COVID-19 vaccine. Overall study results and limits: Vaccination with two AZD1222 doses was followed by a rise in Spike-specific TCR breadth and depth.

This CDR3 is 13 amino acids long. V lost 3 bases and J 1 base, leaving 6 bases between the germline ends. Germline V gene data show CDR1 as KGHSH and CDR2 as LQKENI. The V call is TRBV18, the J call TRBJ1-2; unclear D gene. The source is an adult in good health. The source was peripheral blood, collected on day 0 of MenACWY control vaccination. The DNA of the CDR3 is TGTGCCAGCTCACCGGACCGTAACTATGGCTACACCTTC. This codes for CASSPDRNYGYTF.